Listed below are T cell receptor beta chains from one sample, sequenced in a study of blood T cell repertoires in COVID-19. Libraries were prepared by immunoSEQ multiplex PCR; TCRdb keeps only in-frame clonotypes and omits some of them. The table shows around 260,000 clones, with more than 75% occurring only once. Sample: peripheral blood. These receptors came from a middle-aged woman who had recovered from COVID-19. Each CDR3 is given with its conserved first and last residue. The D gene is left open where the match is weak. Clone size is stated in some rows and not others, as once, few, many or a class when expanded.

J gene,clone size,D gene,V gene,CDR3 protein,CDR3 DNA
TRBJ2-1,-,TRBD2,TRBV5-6,CASSPRGDYNEQFF,TGTGCCAGCAGCCCGCGGGGGGACTACAATGAGCAGTTCTTC
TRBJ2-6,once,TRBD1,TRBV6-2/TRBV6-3,CASRYNRDSHTPSGANVLTF,TGTGCCAGCAGATACAATAGGGACAGCCATACTCCCTCTGGGGCCAACGTCCTGACTTTC
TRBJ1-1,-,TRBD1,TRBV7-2,CASSPGGAYTEAFF,TGTGCCAGCAGCCCAGGGGGCGCGTACACTGAAGCTTTCTTT
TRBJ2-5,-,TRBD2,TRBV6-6,CASSYWAGEETQYF,TGTGCCAGCAGTTACTGGGCGGGGGAGGAGACCCAGTACTTC
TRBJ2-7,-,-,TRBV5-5,CASSIPSSYEQYF,TGTGCCAGCAGTATCCCCTCCTCCTACGAGCAGTACTTC
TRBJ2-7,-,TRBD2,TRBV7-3,CASSPGGSGGFYEQYF,TGTGCCAGCAGCCCCGGCGGGAGCGGGGGGTTCTACGAGCAGTACTTC
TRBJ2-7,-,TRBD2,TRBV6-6,CASSYSASGGYEQYF,TGTGCCAGCAGTTACTCGGCTAGCGGGGGATACGAGCAGTACTTC
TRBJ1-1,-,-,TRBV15,CATSRGTGGSNTEAFF,TGTGCCACCAGCAGAGGGACGGGGGGCTCGAACACTGAAGCTTTCTTT
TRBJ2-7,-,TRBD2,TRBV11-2,CASSSSTSGAQYF,TGTGCCAGCAGCTCCAGCACTAGCGGGGCCCAGTACTTC
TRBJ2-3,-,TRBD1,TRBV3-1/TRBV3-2,CASSRGTGTLTDTQYF,TGTGCCAGCAGCCGGGGGACAGGGACCCTCACAGATACGCAGTATTTT
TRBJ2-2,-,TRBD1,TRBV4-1,CASSQYGQGTNTGELFF,TGCGCCAGCAGCCAGTACGGACAGGGCACCAACACCGGGGAGCTGTTTTTT
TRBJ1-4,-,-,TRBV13,CASSLGLYGSPEKLFF,TGTGCCAGCAGCTTAGGCCTGTACGGGTCCCCTGAAAAACTGTTTTTT
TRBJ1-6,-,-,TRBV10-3,CAIWVLSGSPLHF,TGTGCCATCTGGGTTCTTTCGGGTTCACCCCTCCACTTT
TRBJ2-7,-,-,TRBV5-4,CASSLGQATPYF,TGTGCCAGCAGCTTGGGCCAGGCCACGCCGTACTTC
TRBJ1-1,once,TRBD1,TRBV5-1,CASSLQGLKDTEAFF,TGCGCCAGCAGCTTACAGGGGTTGAAGGACACTGAAGCTTTCTTT
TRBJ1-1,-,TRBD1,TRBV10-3,CAINPSPTGLGTEAFF,TGTGCCATCAACCCCTCCCCGACAGGGTTGGGCACTGAAGCTTTCTTT
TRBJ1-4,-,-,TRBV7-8,CASSSAGWDEKLFF,TGTGCCAGCAGCTCTGCAGGATGGGATGAAAAACTGTTTTTT
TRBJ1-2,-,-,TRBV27,CASSLSRGAGGYTF,TGTGCCAGCAGTTTATCACGGGGTGCGGGGGGCTACACCTTC
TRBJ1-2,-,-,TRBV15,CATSREPTEVYGYTF,TGTGCCACCAGCAGAGAACCAACAGAAGTCTATGGCTACACCTTC
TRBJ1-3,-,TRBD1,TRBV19,CASRKGTVGNTIYF,TGTGCCAGTAGAAAGGGGACAGTCGGAAACACCATATATTTT
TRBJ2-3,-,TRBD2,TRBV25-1,CASSGTSGGGPQPDTQYF,TGTGCCAGCAGTGGCACTAGCGGGGGGGGACCACAACCAGATACGCAGTATTTT
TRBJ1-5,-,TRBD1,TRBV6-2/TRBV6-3,CASSLLQGASNQPQHF,TGTGCCAGCAGTCTCCTACAGGGGGCAAGCAATCAGCCCCAGCATTTT
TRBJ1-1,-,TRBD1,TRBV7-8,CTSSMTGSTEAFF,TGTACCAGCAGCATGACAGGGAGCACTGAAGCTTTCTTT
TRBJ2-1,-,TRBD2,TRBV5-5,CASSPLAGVYNEQFF,TGTGCCAGCAGCCCACTAGCGGGGGTCTACAATGAGCAGTTCTTC
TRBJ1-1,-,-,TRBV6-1,CASSEPITVKNTEAFF,TGTGCCAGCAGTGAGCCTATAACAGTAAAGAACACTGAAGCTTTCTTT
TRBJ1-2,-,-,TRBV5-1,CASSPGGSGIDGYTF,TGCGCCAGCAGCCCGGGAGGGTCGGGAATTGATGGCTACACCTTC
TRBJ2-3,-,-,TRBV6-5,CASRLSITDTQYF,TGTGCCAGCAGGTTGTCCATCACAGATACGCAGTATTTT
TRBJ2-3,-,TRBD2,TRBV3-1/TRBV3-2,CASSRLAGDTDTQYF,TGTGCCAGCAGCCGGCTAGCGGGGGACACAGATACGCAGTATTTT
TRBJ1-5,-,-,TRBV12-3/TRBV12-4,CASSVSWSQPQHF,TGTGCCAGCAGTGTCTCTTGGAGTCAGCCCCAGCATTTT
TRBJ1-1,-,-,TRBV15,CATSRGAMITEAFF,TGTGCCACCAGCAGAGGGGCCATGATCACTGAAGCTTTCTTT
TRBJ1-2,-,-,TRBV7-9,CASSLRGNYGYTF,TGTGCCAGCAGCTTAAGGGGAAACTATGGCTACACCTTC
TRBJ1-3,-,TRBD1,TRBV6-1,CASSEEGALVLWNTIYF,TGTGCCAGCAGTGAAGAGGGGGCTTTGGTTCTTTGGAACACCATATATTTT
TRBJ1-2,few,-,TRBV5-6,CASSPGDYGYTF,TGTGCCAGCAGCCCAGGGGACTATGGCTACACCTTC
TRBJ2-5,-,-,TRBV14,CASSQGQLQETQYF,TGTGCCAGCAGCCAAGGACAGCTACAAGAGACCCAGTACTTC
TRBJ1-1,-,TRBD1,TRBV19,CASSMAQGDTEAFF,TGTGCCAGTAGTATGGCTCAGGGGGACACTGAAGCTTTCTTT
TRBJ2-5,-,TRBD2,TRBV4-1,CASSQTAGGRETQYF,TGCGCCAGCAGCCAAACAGCGGGGGGGAGGGAGACCCAGTACTTC
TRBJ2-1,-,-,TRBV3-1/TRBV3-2,CASSQGLVHNEQFF,TGTGCCAGCAGCCAAGGGCTAGTCCACAATGAGCAGTTCTTC
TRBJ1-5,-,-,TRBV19,CASKKWDSSYSNQPQHF,TGTGCCAGCAAAAAGTGGGACTCCTCCTATAGCAATCAGCCCCAGCATTTT
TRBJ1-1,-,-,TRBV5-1,CASSLRSGQEAFF,TGCGCCAGCAGCTTGAGAAGCGGACAGGAAGCTTTCTTT
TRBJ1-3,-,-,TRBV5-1,CASSLSLEKNTIYF,TGCGCCAGCAGCTTGTCGCTAGAGAAAAACACCATATATTTT
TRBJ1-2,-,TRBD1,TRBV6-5,CASSYSRTGGGYGYTF,TGTGCCAGCAGTTACTCGAGGACAGGAGGTGGCTATGGCTACACCTTC
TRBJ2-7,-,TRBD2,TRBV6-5,CASSWASGGASHEQYF,TGTGCCAGCAGTTGGGCTAGCGGGGGGGCCTCCCACGAGCAGTACTTC
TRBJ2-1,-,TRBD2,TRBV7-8,CASSLEPWIAGGVSYNEQFF,TGTGCCAGCAGCTTAGAACCCTGGATAGCGGGGGGCGTCTCCTACAATGAGCAGTTCTTC
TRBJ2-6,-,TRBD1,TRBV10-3,CAISEQGGQGGANVLTF,TGTGCCATCAGTGAGCAAGGGGGCCAGGGTGGGGCCAACGTCCTGACTTTC
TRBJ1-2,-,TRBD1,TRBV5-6,CASSLGDSTHGYTF,TGTGCCAGCAGCTTGGGGGACAGTACTCATGGCTACACCTTC
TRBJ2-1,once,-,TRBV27,CASSPRQAYYNEQFF,TGTGCCAGCAGTCCAAGACAGGCGTACTACAATGAGCAGTTCTTC